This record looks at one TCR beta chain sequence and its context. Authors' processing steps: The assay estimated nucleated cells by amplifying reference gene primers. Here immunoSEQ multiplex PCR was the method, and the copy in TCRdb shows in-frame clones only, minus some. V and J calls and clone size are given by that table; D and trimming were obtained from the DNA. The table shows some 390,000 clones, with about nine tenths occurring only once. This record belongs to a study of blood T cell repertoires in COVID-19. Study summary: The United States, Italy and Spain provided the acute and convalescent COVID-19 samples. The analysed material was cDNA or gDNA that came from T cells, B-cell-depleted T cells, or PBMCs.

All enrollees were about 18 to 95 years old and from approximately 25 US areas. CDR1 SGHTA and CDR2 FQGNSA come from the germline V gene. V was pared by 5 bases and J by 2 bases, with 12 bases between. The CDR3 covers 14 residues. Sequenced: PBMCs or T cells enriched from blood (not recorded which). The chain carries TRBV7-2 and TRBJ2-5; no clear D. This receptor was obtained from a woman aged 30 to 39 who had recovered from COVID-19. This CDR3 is CASSPRATQETQYF. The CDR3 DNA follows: TGTGCCAGCAGCCCCAGAGCGACGCAAGAGACCCAGTACTTC.